The clone carrying this T cell receptor (beta chain) was seen a few times. Trimming shortened V by 8 bases and J by 7 bases, and 18 bases separated the two germline ends. CDR3 size: 15 residues. Germline CDR1 is MDHEN and CDR2 is SYDVKM. This sample is drawn from a study of Ad26.COV2.S vaccination and SARS-CoV-2 variants. Sequencing used immunoSEQ multiplex PCR; TCRdb keeps in-frame clones, though not all of them. The table includes around 100,000 clones, around 81% detected once. Here the sequenced sample was peripheral blood, taken after recovery from COVID-19. This TCR came from a human donor who had recovered from COVID-19. The chain joins TRBV28 to TRBJ1-6, with D hard to call. The CDR3 region is CASVQGLNSNSPLHF. The CDR3 DNA sequence: TGTGCCAGCGTCCAAGGACTCAACTCCAATTCACCCCTCCACTTT.